This T cell receptor beta chain derives from a study of CD8+ T cells in alopecia areata. This clone was observed a few times. The antigen remains undetermined. Study-level results: Among the 100 top clones, expanded CD8+ clones, like scalp clonality, were significantly decreased by tofacitinib.

Treatment reported: oral pan-JAK inhibitor, 5-10 mg twice daily. The V end lost 1 base, the J end lost 2 bases, and 8 bases lay between the germline ends. The germline CDR1 and CDR2 sequences are LNHNV and YYDKDF (reference sequence). There are 14 residues in the CDR3. Once RNA had been extracted, it was reverse transcribed into cDNA to act as the sequencing template. Sequencing was performed with immunoSEQ multiplex PCR; in TCRdb, only in-frame clones are kept and a portion is missing. Among under 200,000 clones listed, 60% were seen once. This clonotype originated in a human donor with alopecia areata. The sequenced sample was CD4+ T cells sorted from blood, obtained at week 24, from a patient treated with tofacitinib. The chain recombines TRBV15 with TRBJ2-5; D unclear. CDR3 region: CATSRGTPQETQYF. The CDR3 nucleotides read TGTGCCACCAGCAGAGGGACGCCTCAAGAGACCCAGTACTTC. The full variable domain, rest sourced from reference TRBV15 and TRBJ2-5, is DAMVIQNPRYQVTQFGKPVTLSCSQTLNHNVMYWYQQKSSQAPKLLFHYYDKDFNNEADTPDNFQSRRPNTSFCFLDIRSPGLGDTAMYLCATSRGTPQETQYFGPGTRLLVL.